These 26 T cell receptor beta chains were sequenced from one sample in a study. TCRdb used MiXCR to reprocess the 5' RACE reads, holding one entry per CDR3 protein. The profile shows approximately 23,000 distinct CDR3 sequences, about 30% of them singletons. Material: tumor-infiltrating naive CD4+ T cells sorted from the breast tumor. Subset noted: naive CD4+ T cells, CD4+CD45RA+CD25-. These receptors originate from a female donor with breast cancer.

This clonotype was counted ten times or more. The gene calls are TRBV7-2 and TRBJ2-3, with 9 positions matching TRBD1. This CDR3 contains 12 residues. Germline-derived CDR1 and CDR2 are SGHTA and FQGNSA. The V segment lost 5 bases and the J segment 12 bases; nucleotides outside the gene matches: 6. The CDR3 nucleotides are TGTGCCAGCAGCCTGATACAGGGGGCACAGTATTTT. It is translated as CASSLIQGAQYF.

The CDR3 bases are TGTGCCAGCAGCTTGGATTTGCGGGACAATGAGCAGTTCTTC. Protein sequence: CASSLDLRDNEQFF. The chain carries TRBV5-4 and TRBJ2-1; a weak D match, TRBD2 (5 bases). Germline loops: CDR1 SGHNT, CDR2 YYREEE (reference sequence). The CDR3 runs 14 residues. V was clipped by 0 bases and J by 5 bases, with 9 bases between them.

The rearrangement uses TRBV6-1 and TRBJ2-1; 11 bases match TRBD1. V lost 5 bases to trimming and J lost 7 bases; unmatched junction nucleotides: 7. The CDR3 covers 15 residues. Germline V lookup: CDR1 MNHNS, CDR2 SASEGT. CDR3 loop: CASSTDRGQYNEQFF. CDR3 nucleotides: TGTGCCAGCAGTACGGACAGGGGGCAGTATAATGAGCAGTTCTTC.

The chain uses TRBV20-1 and TRBJ1-1; D unclear. Trimming left V 6 bases short and J 7 bases short, with 15 bases between. Germline CDR1 reads DFQATT; CDR2 reads SNEGSKA (reference sequence). This CDR3 comprises 12 residues. The CDR3 loop reads CSAVKGVLEAFF. As DNA, the CDR3 is TGCAGTGCCGTTAAGGGAGTCCTTGAAGCTTTCTTT.

With respect to this clonotype: A read error is possible here, since a much larger clone lies one base away. This CDR3 is missing its conserved last phenylalanine or tryptophan, likely due to a read error. The V gene is TRBV15, the J gene TRBJ1-1; D not certain. CDR1 is LNHNV and CDR2 is YYDKDF in the germline V gene (reference sequence). CDR3 size: 13 residues. Trimming removed 1 base from V and 1 base from J, with 4 bases in between. The CDR3 spells CATSRGANTEAFS. The CDR3 DNA reads as TGTGCCACCAGCAGAGGGGCGAACACTGAAGCTTTCTCT.

This chain links TRBV11-2 with TRBJ1-1, with 9 bases identical to TRBD1. Per the germline V gene, CDR1 is SGHAT and CDR2 is FQNNGV. The ends lost 5 bases at V and 1 base at J; junction bases unmatched: 5. This CDR3 contains 15 residues. CDR3 residues: CASSPIQGANTEAFF. The CDR3 nucleotides are TGTGCCAGCAGCCCAATACAGGGGGCGAACACTGAAGCTTTCTTT.

Relative to its sample, this clonotype is medium-sized (0.01 to 0.1%). The V call is TRBV7-6, the J call TRBJ2-1; the D gene is possibly TRBD2 (6 bases). This CDR3 region has 15 residues. The germline gives CDR1 SGHVS, CDR2 FNYEAQ. Trimming removed 1 base from V and 2 bases from J, with 9 bases in between. The CDR3 protein is CASSLVADTYNEQFF. CDR3 sequence (DNA): TGTGCCAGCAGCTTAGTAGCGGATACCTACAATGAGCAGTTCTTC.

This clonotype has ten or more counts. The V call is TRBV5-1, the J call TRBJ2-1, with D possibly matching TRBD2 (5 bases). This CDR3 is 13 amino acids long. V lost 4 bases, J lost 4 bases, and 9 bases lay in between. The germline CDR1 and CDR2 sequences are SGHRS and YFSETQ. CDR3 region: CASSPGIYNEQFF. The CDR3 DNA reads as TGCGCCAGCAGCCCGGGAATTTACAATGAGCAGTTCTTC.

The sample holds a few counts of this clonotype. The junction departs from the called germline gene at one end, perhaps through a read error. The CDR3 spells CAGSGQGTNTGELFF. CDR3 DNA sequence: TGTGCCGGCAGTGGACAGGGGACGAACACCGGGGAGCTGTTTTTT. The chain joins TRBV2 to TRBJ2-2; 9 bases line up with TRBD1. Germline lookup yields CDR1 SNHLY and CDR2 FYNNEI. This CDR3 is 15 amino acids long. The variable domain in full, completed from reference TRBV2 and TRBJ2-2, reads EPEVTQTPSHQVTQMGQEVILRCVPISNHLYFYWYRQILGQKVEFLVSFYNNEISEKSEIFDDQFSVERPDGSNFTLKIRSTKLEDSAMYFCAGSGQGTNTGELFFGEGSRLTVL.

Remarks on this clonotype: The germline gene is not matched at one end of the junction; a read error may be the cause. The V gene is TRBV6-5, the J gene TRBJ1-1; 7 positions agree with TRBD1. Germline V gene lookup returns CDR1 MNHEY and CDR2 SVGAGI. This CDR3 is built from 14 residues. For the CDR3, the DNA is TGTGCCAGCAGCCGACAGGGACCGAACACTGAAGCCTTCTTT. It is translated as CASSRQGPNTEAFF.

The rearrangement joins TRBV6-5 to TRBJ1-3; possible D gene TRBD1, 5 bases. This CDR3 is built from 16 residues. Germline CDR1 MNHEY, CDR2 SVGAGI. Trimming shortened V by 1 base and J by 0 bases, and 10 bases separated the two germline ends. This CDR3 reads CASSYYRISSGNTIYF. The DNA for the CDR3 is TGTGCCAGCAGTTACTACAGGATAAGCTCTGGAAACACCATATATTTT.

This clonotype is labeled as medium-sized (0.01 to 0.1%). This chain connects TRBV20-1 to TRBJ2-3; D is ambiguous. Germline CDR1 is DFQATT and CDR2 is SNEGSKA (reference sequence). V lost 1 base and J lost 1, with 18 bases in between. This CDR3 contains 17 residues. The CDR3 DNA reads TGCAGTGCTAGAGTTCGCCCTAACAGCTTGGGCACAGATACGCAGTATTTT. It translates to CSARVRPNSLGTDTQYF.

The chain combines TRBV20-1 with TRBJ1-5; 7 bases line up with TRBD1. V shed 6 bases, J shed 2 bases, and the junction held 4 bases outside the gene matches. The CDR3 totals 13 residues. CDR1 is DFQATT, CDR2 SNEGSKA, per germline (reference sequence). CDR3 DNA sequence: TGCAGTGCCAATACAGGGGGCAATCAGCCCCAGCATTTT. Translating it yields CSANTGGNQPQHF.

V is TRBV4-1 and J is TRBJ1-1; TRBD1 matches at 10 bases. In germline, CDR1 is MGHRA, CDR2 YSYEKL. The trim removed 1 base at V and 11 bases at J, leaving 4 bases unmatched. This CDR3 comprises 13 residues. The CDR3 nucleotides are TGCGCCAGCAGCCAAGCCCGGGACAGGGGTGCTTTCTTT. As protein: CASSQARDRGAFF.

This clonotype has ten or more counts. This rearrangement joins TRBV27 to TRBJ1-4; 9 bases agree with TRBD1. With 7 bases clipped from V and 0 bases from J, the junction kept 18 bases outside the gene matches. CDR3 length: 20 amino acids. Looked up from germline, CDR1 is MNHEY and CDR2 is SMNVEV (reference sequence). CDR3 in DNA: TGTGCCAGCAAGGAGTCCTGGGACAGGGCCTCGCTTGCAACTAATGAAAAACTGTTTTTT. It codes for CASKESWDRASLATNEKLFF.

To note about this clonotype: A clone one base away is much larger, so this may be a read error. This chain connects TRBV24-1 to TRBJ2-1; 8 nucleotides align to TRBD2. This CDR3 contains 15 residues. Germline CDR1 is KGHDR and CDR2 is SFDVKD. CDR3 loop: CATRDFEREINEQFF. The CDR3 DNA sequence: TGTGCCACCAGAGATTTTGAGCGGGAGATCAATGAGCAGTTCTTC.

The genes are TRBV2 and TRBJ2-7; 12 bases are a match to TRBD2. J lost 0 bases, V lost 3 bases, and 12 bases had no gene match. Germline V gives CDR1 SNHLY, CDR2 FYNNEI. The CDR3 is 19 amino acids. This CDR3 is CASSDGGLAGPTSSYEQYF. The CDR3 DNA reads TGTGCCAGCAGTGATGGAGGACTAGCGGGACCTACTAGCTCCTACGAGCAGTACTTC.

J is TRBJ1-1 and V is TRBV2, with D unclear. With 6 bases removed from V and 9 bases from J, the gap between germline ends came to 14 bases. CDR3 length equals 12 residues. CDR1 and CDR2 from the germline V gene are SNHLY and FYNNEI. The CDR3 DNA sequence: TGTGCCAGCAGGCCGCCCAGAACGCAAGCTTTCTTT. Its translation is CASRPPRTQAFF.

This clonotype has ten or more counts. This chain connects TRBV19 to TRBJ2-1; D gene ambiguous. The CDR3 extends over 11 amino acids. The V end lost 5 bases, the J end lost 10 bases, and 9 bases lay between the germline ends. Germline CDR1 is LNHDA and CDR2 is SQIVND (reference sequence). The CDR3 nucleotides read TGTGCCAGTAGTGCGACCAGGGAGCAGTTCTTC. This sequence encodes CASSATREQFF.

This clonotype is labeled as medium-sized (0.01 to 0.1%). The rearrangement links TRBV5-1 to TRBJ2-7; weak D call: TRBD2 (6 bases). From germline, CDR1 is SGHRS and CDR2 YFSETQ. V shed 0 bases and J shed 7 bases, with 11 bases lying between them. The CDR3 extends over 13 amino acids. The CDR3 loop reads CASSLDPRGEQYF. CDR3 DNA sequence: TGCGCCAGCAGCTTGGATCCCCGGGGGGAGCAGTACTTC.

This clonotype has a handful of counts. The chain recombines TRBV7-6 with TRBJ1-1; the match to TRBD1 covers 8 bases. CDR1 and CDR2 from the germline V gene are SGHVS and FNYEAQ. J gave up 2 bases and V 4 bases, and 3 bases lay outside the gene matches. This CDR3 is 14 amino acids long. CDR3 bases: TGTGCCAGCAGCTCAGGACAGGGTAACACTGAAGCTTTCTTT. Translating gives CASSSGQGNTEAFF.

V and J are TRBV6-6 and TRBJ1-1; D gene ambiguous. CDR1 and CDR2 (germline): MNHNY, SVGAGI (reference sequence). Trimming removed 5 bases at V and 3 bases at J, with 13 bases between. The CDR3 sequence is 14 residues long. CDR3 sequence reads: CASSQTQDHTEAFF. CDR3 DNA: TGTGCCAGCAGTCAGACTCAGGACCACACTGAAGCTTTCTTT.

This chain connects TRBV7-2 to TRBJ2-2, with 7 bases aligning to TRBD1. Germline CDR1 reads SGHTA; CDR2 reads FQGNSA. The CDR3 totals 15 residues. V trimming: 4 bases; J trimming: 3 bases; junction bases outside the gene matches: 5. The CDR3 spells CASSSLGGHTGELFF. Here the CDR3 DNA reads TGTGCCAGCAGCTCCTTAGGGGGCCACACCGGGGAGCTGTTTTTT.

V and J are TRBV6-6 and TRBJ1-6, with 10 bases fitting TRBD1. Per the germline V gene, CDR1 is MNHNY and CDR2 is SVGAGI (reference sequence). The trim removed 6 bases at V and 17 bases at J, leaving 22 bases unmatched. This CDR3 is 17 amino acids long. The CDR3 protein is CASSNKPGQGPNSSFHF. DNA for the CDR3: TGTGCCAGCAGCAACAAGCCGGGACAGGGGCCTAATTCATCCTTCCACTTT.

This chain uses TRBV10-3 with TRBJ2-1; the D gene could be TRBD1 or TRBD2 (5 bases each). V gave up 6 bases and J gave up 0 bases, with 12 bases separating them. The CDR3 is 15 amino acids. Germline V gene sequence: CDR1 ENHRY, CDR2 SYGVKD. CDR3 sequence reads: CAISAGTSSYNEQFF. The CDR3 coding sequence is TGTGCCATCAGCGCCGGGACGAGCTCCTACAATGAGCAGTTCTTC.

This clonotype occurred a few times. The conserved phenylalanine or tryptophan normally closing the CDR3 is absent here, so this likely arose from a read error. The CDR3 here is CASTGGGGGTDTQYL. DNA for the CDR3: TGCGCCAGCACGGGGGGCGGCGGGGGCACAGATACGCAGTATCTT. The chain couples TRBV10-2 to TRBJ2-3, with a tentative D call TRBD2 (7 bases). CDR1 is WSHSY and CDR2 is SAAADI in the germline V gene. This CDR3 has 15 amino acids. The ends were cut back, 7 bases at V and 1 base at J, with 15 bases in the middle.